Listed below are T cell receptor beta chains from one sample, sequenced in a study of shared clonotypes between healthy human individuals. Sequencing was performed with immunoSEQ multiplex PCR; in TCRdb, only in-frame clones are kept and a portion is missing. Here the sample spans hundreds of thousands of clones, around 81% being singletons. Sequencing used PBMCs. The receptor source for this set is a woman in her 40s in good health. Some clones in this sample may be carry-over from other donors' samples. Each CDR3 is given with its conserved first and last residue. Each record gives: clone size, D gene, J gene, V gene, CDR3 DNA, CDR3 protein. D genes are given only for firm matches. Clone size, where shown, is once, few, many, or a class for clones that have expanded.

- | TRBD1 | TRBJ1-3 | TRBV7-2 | TGTGCCAGCAGCGCACAGGGGATCTCTGGAAACACCATATATTTT | CASSAQGISGNTIYF
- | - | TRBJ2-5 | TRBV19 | TGTGCCAGTAGTATTGGAGGGGTCTTGAGGGAGACCCAGTACTTC | CASSIGGVLRETQYF
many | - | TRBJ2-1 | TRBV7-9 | TGTGCCAGCAGCTTGGCCTCGTCGGGCAATGAGCAGTTCTTC | CASSLASSGNEQFF
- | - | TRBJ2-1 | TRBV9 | TGTGCCAGCAGCCCATCCCGGTTTAGCTCCTACAATGAGCAGTTCTTC | CASSPSRFSSYNEQFF
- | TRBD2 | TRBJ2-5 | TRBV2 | TGTGCCAGCAGCTCCAGCGGGAAGGAGACCCAGTACTTC | CASSSSGKETQYF
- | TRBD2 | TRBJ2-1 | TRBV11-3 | TGTGCCAGCAGCTCCCGGACTAGCGGGACCGGTCGGGGAGATGAGCAGTTCTTC | CASSSRTSGTGRGDEQFF
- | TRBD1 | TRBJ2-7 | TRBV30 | TGTGCCTGGAGTCCCGGGACAGTGGCCTACGAGCAGTACTTC | CAWSPGTVAYEQYF
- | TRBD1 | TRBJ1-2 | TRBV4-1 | TGCGCCAGCAGCCAATATACAGGGGGTGGCTACACCTTC | CASSQYTGGGYTF
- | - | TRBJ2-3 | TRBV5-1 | TGCGCCAGCAGTTTTTCAACTACACACACAGATACGCAGTATTTT | CASSFSTTHTDTQYF
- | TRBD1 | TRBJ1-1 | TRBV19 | TGTGCCAGTTACTCACCGGGACAGGGTTATTTTGAAGCTTTCTTT | CASYSPGQGYFEAFF